One TCR beta chain is described in this entry. The data are from a study of T cells in tumors after PD-1 blockade. CDR3 size: 14 residues. V gave up 2 bases and J gave up 2 bases, with 7 bases separating them. The germline CDR1 and CDR2 sequences are MDHEN and SYDVKM. Clones were sequenced by immunoSEQ multiplex PCR, and TCRdb holds only the in-frame ones, with some missing. Of around 45,000 clones in the sample, approximately 75% were seen once. The V gene is TRBV28, the J gene TRBJ1-3; perhaps TRBD1 as D (5 bases). This TCR was recovered from a human donor with basal cell carcinoma. Sequenced material: PBMCs, taken before anti-PD-1 treatment. CDR3 residues: CASSLRRAGNTIYF. In DNA, the CDR3 is TGTGCCAGCAGTTTACGCAGGGCTGGAAACACCATATATTTT.